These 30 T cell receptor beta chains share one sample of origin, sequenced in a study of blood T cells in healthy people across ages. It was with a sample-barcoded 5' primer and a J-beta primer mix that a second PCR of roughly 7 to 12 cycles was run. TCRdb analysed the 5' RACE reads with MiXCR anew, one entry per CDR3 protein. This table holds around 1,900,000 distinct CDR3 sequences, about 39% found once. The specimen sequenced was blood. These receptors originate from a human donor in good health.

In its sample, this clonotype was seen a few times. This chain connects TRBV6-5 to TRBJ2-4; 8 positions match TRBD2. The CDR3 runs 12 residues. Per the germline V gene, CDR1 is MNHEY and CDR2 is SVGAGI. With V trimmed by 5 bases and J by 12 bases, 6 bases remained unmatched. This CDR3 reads CASSPTSGTQYF. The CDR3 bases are TGTGCCAGCAGTCCAACTAGCGGCACTCAGTACTTC.

Here the CDR3 DNA reads TGTGCCAGCAGTCTTCAGGGGGGGTTACAGGGCAGCACTGAAGCTTTCTTT. This sequence encodes CASSLQGGLQGSTEAFF. The chain combines TRBV13 with TRBJ1-1; 7 bases agree with TRBD1. The germline CDR1 and CDR2 sequences are PRHDT and FYEKMQ (reference sequence). CDR3 length: 17 amino acids. Trimming took 6 bases from V and 4 from J; bases not matched to a gene: 17.

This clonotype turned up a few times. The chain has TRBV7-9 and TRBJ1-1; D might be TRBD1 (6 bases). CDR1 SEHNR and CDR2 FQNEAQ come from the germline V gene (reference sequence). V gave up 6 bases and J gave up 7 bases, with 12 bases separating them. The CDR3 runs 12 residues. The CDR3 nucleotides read TGTGCCAGCAGTAGGGACACAGGTGAAGCTTTCTTT. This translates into CASSRDTGEAFF.

The CDR3: CASSLLGPFNEKLFF. CDR3 bases: TGTGCCAGCAGCTTATTGGGGCCTTTTAATGAAAAACTGTTTTTT. The J gene is TRBJ1-4, the V gene TRBV7-9, with a possible D match to TRBD1 (5 bases). CDR1 SEHNR and CDR2 FQNEAQ come from the germline V gene (reference sequence). V was shortened by 2 bases and J by 4 bases, with 11 bases between the two germline ends. The CDR3 spans 15 residues.

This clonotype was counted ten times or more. CDR3 coding DNA: TGTGCCAGCACAGAGGGGCTTCTAGCCAAAAACATTCAGTACTTC. Its protein product is CASTEGLLAKNIQYF. This chain uses TRBV6-2 or TRBV6-3 with TRBJ2-4; the D call may be TRBD1 or TRBD2 (5 bases each). Germline V lookup: CDR1 MNHEY, CDR2 SVGEGT. The CDR3 has 15 amino acids. Trimming shortened V by 7 bases and J by 0 bases, and 13 bases separated the two germline ends.

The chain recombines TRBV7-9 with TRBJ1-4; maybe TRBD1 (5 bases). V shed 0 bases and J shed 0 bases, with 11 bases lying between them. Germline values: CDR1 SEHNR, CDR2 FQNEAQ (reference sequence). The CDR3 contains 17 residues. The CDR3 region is CASSLAIRQSTNEKLFF. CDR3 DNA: TGTGCCAGCAGCTTAGCAATCCGACAGTCAACTAATGAAAAACTGTTTTTT.

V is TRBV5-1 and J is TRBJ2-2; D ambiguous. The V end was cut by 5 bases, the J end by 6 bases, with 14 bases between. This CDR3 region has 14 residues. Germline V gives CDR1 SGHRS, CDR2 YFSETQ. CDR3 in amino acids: CASSDRSSAGELFF. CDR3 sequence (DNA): TGCGCCAGCAGTGATAGGTCGTCCGCCGGGGAGCTGTTTTTT.

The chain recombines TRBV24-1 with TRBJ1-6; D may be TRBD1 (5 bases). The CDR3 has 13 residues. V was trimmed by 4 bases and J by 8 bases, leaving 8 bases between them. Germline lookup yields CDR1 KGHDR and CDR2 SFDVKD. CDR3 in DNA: TGTGCCACCAGTGACAGAGGGGATTCACCCCTCCACTTT. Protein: CATSDRGDSPLHF.

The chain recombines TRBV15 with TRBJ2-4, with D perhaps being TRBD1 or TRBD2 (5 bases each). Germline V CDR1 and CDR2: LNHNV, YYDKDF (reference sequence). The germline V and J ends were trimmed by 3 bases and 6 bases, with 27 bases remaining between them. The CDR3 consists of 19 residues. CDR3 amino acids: CATSSRKGPRAPYTNIQYF. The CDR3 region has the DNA TGTGCCACCAGCAGCCGTAAGGGACCGCGGGCCCCCTATACAAACATTCAGTACTTC.

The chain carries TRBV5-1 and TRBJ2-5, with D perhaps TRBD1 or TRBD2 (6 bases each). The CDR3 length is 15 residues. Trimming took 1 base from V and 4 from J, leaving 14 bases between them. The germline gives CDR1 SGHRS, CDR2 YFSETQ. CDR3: CASSLQGHGGETQYF. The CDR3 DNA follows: TGCGCCAGCAGCTTGCAGGGACACGGGGGAGAGACCCAGTACTTC.

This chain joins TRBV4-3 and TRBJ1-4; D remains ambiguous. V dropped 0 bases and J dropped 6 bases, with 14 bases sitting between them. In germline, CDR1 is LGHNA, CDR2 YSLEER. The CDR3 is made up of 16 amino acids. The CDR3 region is CASSQDKASLDEKLFF. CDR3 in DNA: TGCGCCAGCAGCCAAGATAAGGCCAGCCTAGATGAAAAACTGTTTTTT.

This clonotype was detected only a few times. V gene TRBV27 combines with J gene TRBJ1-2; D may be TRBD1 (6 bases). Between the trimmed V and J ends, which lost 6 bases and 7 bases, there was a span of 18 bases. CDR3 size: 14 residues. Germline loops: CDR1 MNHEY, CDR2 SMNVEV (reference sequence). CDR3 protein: CASRQGRQIVGYTF. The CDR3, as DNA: TGTGCCAGCAGACAGGGAAGACAGATAGTTGGCTACACCTTC.

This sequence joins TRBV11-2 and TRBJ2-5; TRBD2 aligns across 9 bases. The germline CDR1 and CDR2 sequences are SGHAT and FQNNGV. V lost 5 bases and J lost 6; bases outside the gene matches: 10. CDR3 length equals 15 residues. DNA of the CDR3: TGTGCCAGCAGCACCGTAGCGGGGGAAGGAAAGACCCAGTACTTC. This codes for CASSTVAGEGKTQYF.

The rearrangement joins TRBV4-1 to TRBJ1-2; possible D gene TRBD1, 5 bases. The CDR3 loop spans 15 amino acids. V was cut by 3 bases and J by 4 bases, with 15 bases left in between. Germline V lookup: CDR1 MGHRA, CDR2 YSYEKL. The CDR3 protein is CASSHPRKGPYGYTF. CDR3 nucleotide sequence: TGCGCCAGCAGCCACCCCAGAAAGGGACCCTATGGCTACACCTTC.

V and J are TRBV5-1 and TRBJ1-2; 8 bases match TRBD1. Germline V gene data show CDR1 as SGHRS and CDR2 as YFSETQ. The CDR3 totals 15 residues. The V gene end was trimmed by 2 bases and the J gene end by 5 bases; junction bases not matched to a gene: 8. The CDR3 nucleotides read TGCGCCAGCAGCTTAGGCGGGGACAGGAGATATGGCTACACCTTC. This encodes CASSLGGDRRYGYTF.

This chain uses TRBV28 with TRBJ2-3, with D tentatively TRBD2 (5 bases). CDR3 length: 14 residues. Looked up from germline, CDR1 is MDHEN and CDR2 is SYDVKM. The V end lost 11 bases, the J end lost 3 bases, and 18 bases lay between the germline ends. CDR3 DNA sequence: TGTGCCTCGATTTCGGGGATAAAAACAGATACGCAGTATTTT. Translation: CASISGIKTDTQYF.

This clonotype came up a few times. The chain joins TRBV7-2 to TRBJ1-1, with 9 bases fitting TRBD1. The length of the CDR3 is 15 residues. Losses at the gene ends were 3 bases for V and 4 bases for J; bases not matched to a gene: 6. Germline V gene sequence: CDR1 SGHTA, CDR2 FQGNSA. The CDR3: CASSLGTGLSTEAFF. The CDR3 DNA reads TGTGCCAGCAGCTTGGGGACAGGGTTGAGCACTGAAGCTTTCTTT. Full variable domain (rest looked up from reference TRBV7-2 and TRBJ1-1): GAGVSQSPSNKVTEKGKDVELRCDPISGHTALYWYRQSLGQGLEFLIYFQGNSAPDKSGLPSDRFSAERTGGSVSTLTIQRTQQEDSAVYLCASSLGTGLSTEAFFGQGTRLTVV.

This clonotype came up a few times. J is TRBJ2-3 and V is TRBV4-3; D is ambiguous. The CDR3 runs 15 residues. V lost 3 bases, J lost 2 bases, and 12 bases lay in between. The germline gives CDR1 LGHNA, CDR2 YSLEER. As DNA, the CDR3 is TGCGCCAGCAGCCAGAACTCGCGATACACAGATACGCAGTATTTT. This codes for CASSQNSRYTDTQYF.

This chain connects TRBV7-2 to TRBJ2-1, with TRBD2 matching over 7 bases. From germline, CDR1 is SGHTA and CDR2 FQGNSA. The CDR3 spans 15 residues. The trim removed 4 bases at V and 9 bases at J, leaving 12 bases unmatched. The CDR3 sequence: CASSSQRGIPGEQFF. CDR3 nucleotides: TGTGCCAGCAGCTCACAGCGGGGCATACCTGGTGAGCAGTTCTTC. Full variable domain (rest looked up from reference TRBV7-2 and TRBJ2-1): GAGVSQSPSNKVTEKGKDVELRCDPISGHTALYWYRQSLGQGLEFLIYFQGNSAPDKSGLPSDRFSAERTGGSVSTLTIQRTQQEDSAVYLCASSSQRGIPGEQFFGPGTRLTVL.

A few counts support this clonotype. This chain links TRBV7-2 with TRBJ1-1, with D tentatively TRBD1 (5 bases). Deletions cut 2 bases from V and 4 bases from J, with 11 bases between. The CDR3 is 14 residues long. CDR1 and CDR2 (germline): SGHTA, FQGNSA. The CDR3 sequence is CASSLLGTFTEAFF. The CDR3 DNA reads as TGTGCCAGCAGCTTATTGGGGACGTTCACTGAAGCTTTCTTT.

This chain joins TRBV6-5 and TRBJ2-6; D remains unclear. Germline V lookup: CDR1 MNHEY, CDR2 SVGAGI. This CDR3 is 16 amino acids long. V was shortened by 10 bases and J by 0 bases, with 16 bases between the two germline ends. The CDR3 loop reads CATRPEHASGANVLTF. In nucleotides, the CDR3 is TGTGCCACTAGGCCTGAGCACGCCTCTGGGGCCAACGTCCTGACTTTC.

The CDR3 sequence: CASSLDPGGNYNEQFF. The CDR3, as DNA: TGTGCCAGCAGCTTAGATCCAGGGGGCAACTACAATGAGCAGTTCTTC. The chain joins TRBV7-2 to TRBJ2-1, with 8 positions matching TRBD1. Germline CDR1 reads SGHTA; CDR2 reads FQGNSA. The CDR3 has 16 amino acids. V was clipped by 1 base and J by 3 bases; unmatched bases: 5.

CDR3 residues: CASSFAPDNSLKDEQYF. The DNA for the CDR3 is TGTGCCAGCAGTTTTGCTCCCGACAACTCGCTAAAAGACGAGCAGTACTTC. V gene TRBV12-3 or TRBV12-4 combines with J gene TRBJ2-7; D is uncertain. Between the trimmed V and J ends, which lost 3 bases and 5 bases, there was a span of 23 bases. This CDR3 region has 17 residues.

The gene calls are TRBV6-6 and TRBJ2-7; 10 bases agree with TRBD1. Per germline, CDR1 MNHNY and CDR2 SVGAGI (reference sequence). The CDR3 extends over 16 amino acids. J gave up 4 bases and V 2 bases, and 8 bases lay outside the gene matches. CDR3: CASSYEGQGQMYEQYF. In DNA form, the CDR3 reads TGTGCCAGCAGTTACGAGGGACAGGGGCAGATGTACGAGCAGTACTTC.

As DNA, the CDR3 is TGTGCCATCGGGACGGGAGCCCAAGAGACCCAGTACTTC. Its translation is CAIGTGAQETQYF. The chain recombines TRBV10-3 with TRBJ2-5; TRBD2 is a possible D gene (6 bases). CDR1 is ENHRY, CDR2 SYGVKD, per germline. The CDR3 has 13 amino acids. The germline V and J ends were trimmed by 8 bases and 1 base, with 11 bases remaining between them.

Written as DNA, the CDR3 is TGTGCCAGCAGTTGGTGGCTAGCGGGGGGAGGGGAGCAGTTCTTC. This sequence encodes CASSWWLAGGGEQFF. J is TRBJ2-1 and V is TRBV28; 11 positions agree with TRBD2. CDR1 and CDR2 from the germline V gene are MDHEN and SYDVKM. The CDR3 is 15 amino acids. V lost 4 bases and J lost 10; bases outside the gene matches: 9.

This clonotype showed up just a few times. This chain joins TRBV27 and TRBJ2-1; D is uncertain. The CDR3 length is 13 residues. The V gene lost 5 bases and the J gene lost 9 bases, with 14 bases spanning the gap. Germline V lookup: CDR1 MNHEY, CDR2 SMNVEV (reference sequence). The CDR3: CASSILMAPEQFF. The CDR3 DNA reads TGTGCCAGCAGTATCCTTATGGCTCCTGAGCAGTTCTTC.

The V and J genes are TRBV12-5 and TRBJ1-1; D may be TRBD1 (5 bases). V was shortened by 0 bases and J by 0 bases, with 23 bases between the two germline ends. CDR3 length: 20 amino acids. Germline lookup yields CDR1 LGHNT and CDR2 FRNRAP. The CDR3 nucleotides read TGTGCTAGTGGTTTGGTATGGTGGCAGGGATCAAATACGATGAACACTGAAGCTTTCTTT. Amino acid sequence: CASGLVWWQGSNTMNTEAFF.

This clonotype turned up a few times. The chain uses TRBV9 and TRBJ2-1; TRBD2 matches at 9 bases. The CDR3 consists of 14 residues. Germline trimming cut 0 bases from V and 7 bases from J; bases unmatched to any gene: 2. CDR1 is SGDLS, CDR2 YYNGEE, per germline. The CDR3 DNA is TGTGCCAGCAGCGTAGCGGGACTAGCTAATGAGCAGTTCTTC. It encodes CASSVAGLANEQFF. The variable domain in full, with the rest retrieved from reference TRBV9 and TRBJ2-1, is DSGVTQTPKHLITATGQRVTLRCSPRSGDLSVYWYQQSLDQGLQFLIQYYNGEERAKGNILERFSAQQFPDLHSELNLSSLELGDSALYFCASSVAGLANEQFFGPGTRLTVL.

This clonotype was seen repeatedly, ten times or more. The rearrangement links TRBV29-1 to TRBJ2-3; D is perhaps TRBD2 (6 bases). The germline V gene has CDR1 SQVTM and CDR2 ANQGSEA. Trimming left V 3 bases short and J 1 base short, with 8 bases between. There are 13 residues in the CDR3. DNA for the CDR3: TGCAGCGTTGAGGGGGGAGGCACAGATACGCAGTATTTT. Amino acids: CSVEGGGTDTQYF.